This TCR beta chain originates from a study of cytomegalovirus exposure and HLA in healthy donors. Across the whole study: The roughly 120 million unique TCR beta sequences, from around 200 million T cells, were found by an earlier analysis.

This clone was observed once. The PCR was carried out with 60 Vbeta primers and 13 Jbeta primers. TCRdb keeps only in-frame clones here, not all; method: immunoSEQ multiplex PCR. The profile shows about 180,000 clones, roughly 82% of them singletons. The receptor comes from a man aged 35 to 55 in good health and CMV-seronegative. Input material: PBMCs.

The CDR3 region has the DNA TGTGCCAGTAGTATCAGCACAGGACAGCCCCAGCATTTT. Translating gives CASSISTGQPQHF. The rearrangement joins TRBV19 to TRBJ1-5; possible D gene TRBD1, 5 bases. Trimming removed 3 bases from V and 7 bases from J, with 10 bases in between. From germline, CDR1 is LNHDA and CDR2 SQIVND (reference sequence). This CDR3 is 13 amino acids long.